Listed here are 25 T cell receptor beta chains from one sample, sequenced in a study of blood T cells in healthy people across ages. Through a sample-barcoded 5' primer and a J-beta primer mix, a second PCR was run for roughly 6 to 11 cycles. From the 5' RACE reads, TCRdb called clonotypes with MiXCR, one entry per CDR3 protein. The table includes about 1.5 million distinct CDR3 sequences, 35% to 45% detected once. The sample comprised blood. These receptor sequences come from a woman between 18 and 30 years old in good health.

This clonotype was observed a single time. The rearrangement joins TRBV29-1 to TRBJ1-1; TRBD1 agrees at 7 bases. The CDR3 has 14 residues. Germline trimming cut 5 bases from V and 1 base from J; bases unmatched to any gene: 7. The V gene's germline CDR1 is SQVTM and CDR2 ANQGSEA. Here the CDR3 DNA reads TGCAGCGTTTTCGCGAAGGGGGCGAACACTGAAGCTTTCTTT. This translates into CSVFAKGANTEAFF.

CDR3 sequence reads: CSVVGDASYIQYF. The CDR3 nucleotides read TGCAGCGTTGTGGGGGATGCCAGCTACATTCAGTACTTC. V is TRBV29-1 and J is TRBJ2-7; either TRBD1 or TRBD2 may fit D (5 bases each). The J call may be faulty, since TRBJ2-4 better matches the DNA end. CDR3 length: 13 amino acids. The V gene's germline CDR1 is SQVTM and CDR2 ANQGSEA.

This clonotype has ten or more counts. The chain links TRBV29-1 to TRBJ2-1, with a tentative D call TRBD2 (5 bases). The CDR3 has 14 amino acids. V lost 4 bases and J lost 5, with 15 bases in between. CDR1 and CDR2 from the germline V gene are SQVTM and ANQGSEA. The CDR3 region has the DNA TGCAGCGTTGGTGCGGGTGTCGGTAACAATGAGCAGTTCTTC. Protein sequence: CSVGAGVGNNEQFF.

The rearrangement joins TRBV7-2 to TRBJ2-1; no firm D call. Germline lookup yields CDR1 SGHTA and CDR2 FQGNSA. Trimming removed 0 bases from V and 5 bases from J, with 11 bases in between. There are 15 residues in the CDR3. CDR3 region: CASSLANGGNNEQFF. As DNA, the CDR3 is TGTGCCAGCAGCTTAGCGAACGGTGGAAACAATGAGCAGTTCTTC.

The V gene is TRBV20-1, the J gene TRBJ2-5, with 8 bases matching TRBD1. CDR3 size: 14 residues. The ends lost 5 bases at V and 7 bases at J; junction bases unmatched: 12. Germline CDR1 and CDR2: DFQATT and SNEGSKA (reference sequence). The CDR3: CSARDGQGLGTQYF. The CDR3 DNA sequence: TGCAGTGCTCGTGACGGACAGGGTCTAGGGACCCAGTACTTC.

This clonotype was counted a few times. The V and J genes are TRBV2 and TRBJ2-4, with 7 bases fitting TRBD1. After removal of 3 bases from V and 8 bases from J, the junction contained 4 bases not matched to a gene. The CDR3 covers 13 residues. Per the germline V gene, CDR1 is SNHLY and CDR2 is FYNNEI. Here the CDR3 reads CASSETGLDIQYF. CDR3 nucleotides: TGTGCCAGCAGTGAGACAGGGTTGGACATTCAGTACTTC.

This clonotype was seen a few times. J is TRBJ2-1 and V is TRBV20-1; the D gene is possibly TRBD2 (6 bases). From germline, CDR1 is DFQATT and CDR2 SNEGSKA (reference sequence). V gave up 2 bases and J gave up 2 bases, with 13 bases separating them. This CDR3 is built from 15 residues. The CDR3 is CSARSLGGTYNEQFF. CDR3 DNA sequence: TGCAGTGCTAGATCACTGGGGGGAACCTACAATGAGCAGTTCTTC.

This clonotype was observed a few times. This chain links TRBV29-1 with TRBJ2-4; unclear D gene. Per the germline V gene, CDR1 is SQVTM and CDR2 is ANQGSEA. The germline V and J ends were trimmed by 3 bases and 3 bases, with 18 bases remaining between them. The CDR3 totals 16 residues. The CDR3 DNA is TGCAGCGTTGATTTGAGGACCGGGCTGGGCAAAAACATTCAGTACTTC. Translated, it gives CSVDLRTGLGKNIQYF. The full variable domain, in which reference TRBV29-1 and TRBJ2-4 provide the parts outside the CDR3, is SAVISQKPSRDICQRGTSLTIQCQVDSQVTMMFWYRQQPGQSLTLIATANQGSEATYESGFVIDKFPISRPNLTFSTLTVSNMSPEDSSIYLCSVDLRTGLGKNIQYFGAGTRLSVL.

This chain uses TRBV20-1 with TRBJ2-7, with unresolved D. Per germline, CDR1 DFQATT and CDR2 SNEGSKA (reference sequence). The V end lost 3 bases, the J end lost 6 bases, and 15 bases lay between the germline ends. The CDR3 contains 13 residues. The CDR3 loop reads CSARNEGIPEQYF. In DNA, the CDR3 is TGCAGTGCTAGGAACGAAGGGATTCCCGAGCAGTACTTC.

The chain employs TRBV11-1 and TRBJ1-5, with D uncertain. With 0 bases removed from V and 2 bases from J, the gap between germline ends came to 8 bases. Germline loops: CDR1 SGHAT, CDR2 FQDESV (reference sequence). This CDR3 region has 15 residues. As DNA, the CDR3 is TGTGCCAGCAGCTTAGCTTCCAGACGCAATCAGCCCCAGCATTTT. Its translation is CASSLASRRNQPQHF.

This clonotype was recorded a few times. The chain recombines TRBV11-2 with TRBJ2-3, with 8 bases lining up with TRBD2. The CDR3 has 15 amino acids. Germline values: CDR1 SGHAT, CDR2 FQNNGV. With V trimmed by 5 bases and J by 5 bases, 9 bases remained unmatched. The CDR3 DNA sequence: TGTGCCAGCAGCCCCTTCACGGGAGGGGAAGATACGCAGTATTTT. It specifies CASSPFTGGEDTQYF.

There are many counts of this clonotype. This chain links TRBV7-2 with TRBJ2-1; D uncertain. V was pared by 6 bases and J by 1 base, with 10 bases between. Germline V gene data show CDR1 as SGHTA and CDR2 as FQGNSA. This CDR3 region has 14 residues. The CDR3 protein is CASSLGFSYNEQFF. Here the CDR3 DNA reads TGTGCCAGCAGTTTGGGTTTTTCCTACAATGAGCAGTTCTTC.

The CDR3 coding sequence is TGCGCCAGCAGCCAAAGCGGGACAGTTAACACCGGGGAGCTGTTTTTT. Its protein product is CASSQSGTVNTGELFF. The genes are TRBV4-3 and TRBJ2-2; D may match TRBD1 or TRBD2 (7 bases each). CDR1 and CDR2 (germline): LGHNA, YSLEER. The CDR3 extends over 16 amino acids. Deletions cut 2 bases from V and 2 bases from J, with 12 bases between.

CDR3 amino acids: CASSFQVTGSYNEQFF. The CDR3 region has the DNA TGTGCCAGCAGCTTCCAGGTGACTGGTTCCTACAATGAGCAGTTCTTC. J is TRBJ2-1 and V is TRBV5-8; no definite D call. The germline V gene encodes CDR1 SGHTS and CDR2 YDEGEE. The CDR3 runs 16 residues. Deletions cut 2 bases from V and 1 base from J, with 13 bases between.

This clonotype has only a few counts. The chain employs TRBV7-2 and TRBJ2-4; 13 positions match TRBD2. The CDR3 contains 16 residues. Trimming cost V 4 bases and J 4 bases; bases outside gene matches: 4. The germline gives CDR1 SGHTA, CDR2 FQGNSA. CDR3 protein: CASSSGLAGTKNIQYF. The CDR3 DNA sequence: TGTGCCAGCAGCTCGGGACTAGCGGGGACAAAAAACATTCAGTACTTC.

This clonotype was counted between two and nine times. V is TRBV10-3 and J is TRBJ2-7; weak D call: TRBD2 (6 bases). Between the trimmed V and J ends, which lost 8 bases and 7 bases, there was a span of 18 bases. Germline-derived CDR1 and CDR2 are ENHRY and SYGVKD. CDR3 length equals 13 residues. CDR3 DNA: TGTGCCATCGGGGGGATATCCAACAATGAGCAGTACTTC. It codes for CAIGGISNNEQYF.

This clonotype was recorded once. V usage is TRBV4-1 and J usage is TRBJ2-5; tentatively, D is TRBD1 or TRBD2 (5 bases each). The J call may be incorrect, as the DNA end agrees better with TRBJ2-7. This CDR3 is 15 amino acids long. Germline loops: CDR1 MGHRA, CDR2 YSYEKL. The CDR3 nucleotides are TGCGCCAGCAGCCAGGTCGTAGGGGAGACCTACGAGCAGTACTTC. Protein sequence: CASSQVVGETYEQYF.

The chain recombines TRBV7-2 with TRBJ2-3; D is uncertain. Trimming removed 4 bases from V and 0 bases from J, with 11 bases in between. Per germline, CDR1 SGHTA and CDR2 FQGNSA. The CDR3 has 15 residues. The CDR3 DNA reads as TGTGCCAGCAGCTCACGACTTCCTAGCACAGATACGCAGTATTTT. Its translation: CASSSRLPSTDTQYF.

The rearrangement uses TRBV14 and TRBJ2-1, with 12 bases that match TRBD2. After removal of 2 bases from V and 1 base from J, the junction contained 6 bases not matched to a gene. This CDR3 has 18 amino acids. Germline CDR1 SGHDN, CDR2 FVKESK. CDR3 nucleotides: TGTGCCAGCAGCCAACCCGGACTAGCGGGATCGTCCTACAATGAGCAGTTCTTC. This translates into CASSQPGLAGSSYNEQFF.

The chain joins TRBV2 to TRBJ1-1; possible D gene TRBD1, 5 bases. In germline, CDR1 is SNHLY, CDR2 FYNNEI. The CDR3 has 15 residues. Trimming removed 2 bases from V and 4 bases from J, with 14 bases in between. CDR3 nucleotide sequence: TGTGCCAGCAGTGAAATAGGGCAGGGTGGCACTGAAGCTTTCTTT. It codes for CASSEIGQGGTEAFF.

The CDR3 DNA reads as TGTGCCAGCAGGCGGACAGGATGGGGTTCACCCCTCCACTTT. This sequence encodes CASRRTGWGSPLHF. The chain recombines TRBV6-5 with TRBJ1-6, with TRBD1 identical over 7 bases. Germline CDR1 is MNHEY and CDR2 is SVGAGI. Trimming took 6 bases from V and 9 from J; bases not matched to a gene: 8. The CDR3 is 14 residues long.

The DNA for the CDR3 is TGCGCCAGCAGCCAAGAGGGGTTAGCGGGAGTATTTGATGAGCAGTTCTTC. It encodes CASSQEGLAGVFDEQFF. The V call is TRBV4-3, the J call TRBJ2-1; 9 bases match TRBD2. The germline gives CDR1 LGHNA, CDR2 YSLEER. The CDR3 totals 17 residues. V shed 0 bases, J shed 8 bases, and the junction held 11 bases outside the gene matches.

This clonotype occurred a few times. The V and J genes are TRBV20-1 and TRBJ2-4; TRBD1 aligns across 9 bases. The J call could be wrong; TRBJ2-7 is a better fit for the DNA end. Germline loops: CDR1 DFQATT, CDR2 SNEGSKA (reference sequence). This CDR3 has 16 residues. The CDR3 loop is CSARDSGTGSSYEQYF. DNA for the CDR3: TGCAGTGCTAGAGATTCCGGGACAGGGAGTTCGTACGAGCAGTACTTC.

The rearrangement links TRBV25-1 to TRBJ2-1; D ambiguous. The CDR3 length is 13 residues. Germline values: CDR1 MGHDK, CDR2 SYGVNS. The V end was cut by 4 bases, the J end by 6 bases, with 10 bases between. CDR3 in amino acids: CASSGWMGNEQFF. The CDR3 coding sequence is TGTGCCAGCAGTGGATGGATGGGCAATGAGCAGTTCTTC.

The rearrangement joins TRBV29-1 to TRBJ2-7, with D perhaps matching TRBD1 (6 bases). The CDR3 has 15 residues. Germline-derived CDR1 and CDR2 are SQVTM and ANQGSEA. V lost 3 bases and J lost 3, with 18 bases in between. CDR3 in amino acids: CSVEEAVAGDYEQYF. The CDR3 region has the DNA TGCAGCGTTGAGGAAGCGGTGGCAGGGGACTACGAGCAGTACTTC.